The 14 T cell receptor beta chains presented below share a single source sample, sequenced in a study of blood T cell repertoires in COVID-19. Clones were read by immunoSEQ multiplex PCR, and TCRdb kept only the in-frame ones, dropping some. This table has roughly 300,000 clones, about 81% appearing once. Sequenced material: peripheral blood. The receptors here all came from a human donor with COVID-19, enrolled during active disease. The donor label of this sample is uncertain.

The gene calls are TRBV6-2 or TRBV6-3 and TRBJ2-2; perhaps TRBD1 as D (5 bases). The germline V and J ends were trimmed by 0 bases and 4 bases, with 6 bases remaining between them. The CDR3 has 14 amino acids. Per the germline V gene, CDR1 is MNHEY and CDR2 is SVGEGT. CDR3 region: CASSYSRGTGELFF. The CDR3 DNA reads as TGTGCCAGCAGTTACTCTAGGGGCACCGGGGAGCTGTTTTTT.

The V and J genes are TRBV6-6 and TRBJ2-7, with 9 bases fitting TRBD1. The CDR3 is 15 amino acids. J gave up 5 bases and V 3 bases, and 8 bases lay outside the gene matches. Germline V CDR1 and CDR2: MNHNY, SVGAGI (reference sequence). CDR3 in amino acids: CASSYSGTGTDEQYF. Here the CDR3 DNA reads TGTGCCAGCAGTTATTCTGGGACAGGGACCGACGAGCAGTACTTC.

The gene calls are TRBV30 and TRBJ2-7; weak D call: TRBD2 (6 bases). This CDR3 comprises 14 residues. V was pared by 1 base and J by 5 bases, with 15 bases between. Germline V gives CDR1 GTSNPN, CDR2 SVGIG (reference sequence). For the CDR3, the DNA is TGTGCCTGGAGTGGTGGAGGGAGTTCGGACGAGCAGTACTTC. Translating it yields CAWSGGGSSDEQYF. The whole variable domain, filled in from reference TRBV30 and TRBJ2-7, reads SQTIHQWPATLVQPVGSPLSLECTVEGTSNPNLYWYRQAAGRGLQLLFYSVGIGQISSEVPQNLSASRPQDRQFILSSKKLLLSDSGFYLCAWSGGGSSDEQYFGPGTRLTVT.

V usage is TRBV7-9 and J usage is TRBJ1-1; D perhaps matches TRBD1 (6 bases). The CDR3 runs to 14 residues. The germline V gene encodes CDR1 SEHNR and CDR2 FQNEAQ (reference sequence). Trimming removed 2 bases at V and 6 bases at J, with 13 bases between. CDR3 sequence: CASSLPGTHSEAFF. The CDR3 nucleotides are TGTGCCAGCAGCTTACCGGGGACACACTCTGAAGCTTTCTTT.

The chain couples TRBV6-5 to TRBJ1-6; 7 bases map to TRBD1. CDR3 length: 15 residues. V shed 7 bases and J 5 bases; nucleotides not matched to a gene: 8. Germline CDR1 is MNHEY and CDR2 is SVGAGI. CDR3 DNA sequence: TGTGCCAGCAAGCTACAGGGGTGGGATAATTCACCCCTCCACTTT. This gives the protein CASKLQGWDNSPLHF.

For the CDR3, the DNA is TGTGCCAGTAGTATAGAAGGGACAGGGGATGCTAGCTATGGCTACACCTTC. Protein sequence: CASSIEGTGDASYGYTF. This sequence joins TRBV19 and TRBJ1-2; 10 bases are a match to TRBD1. Per the germline V gene, CDR1 is LNHDA and CDR2 is SQIVND (reference sequence). After removal of 0 bases from V and 4 bases from J, the junction contained 8 bases not matched to a gene. The CDR3 is 17 amino acids.

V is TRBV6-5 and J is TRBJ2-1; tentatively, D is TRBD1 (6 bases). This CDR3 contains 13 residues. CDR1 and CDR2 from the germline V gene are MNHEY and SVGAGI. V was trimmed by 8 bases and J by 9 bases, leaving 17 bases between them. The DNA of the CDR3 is TGTGCCAGCCTTGGGACAACCGGACGTGAGCAGTTCTTC. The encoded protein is CASLGTTGREQFF.

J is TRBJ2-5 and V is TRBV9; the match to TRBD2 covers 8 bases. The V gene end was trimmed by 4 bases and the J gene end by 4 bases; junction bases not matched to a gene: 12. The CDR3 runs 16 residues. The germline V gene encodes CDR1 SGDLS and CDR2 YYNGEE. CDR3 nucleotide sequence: TGTGCCAGCAGCCTCGGGGGGGCACAGGGCCCAGAGACCCAGTACTTC. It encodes CASSLGGAQGPETQYF.

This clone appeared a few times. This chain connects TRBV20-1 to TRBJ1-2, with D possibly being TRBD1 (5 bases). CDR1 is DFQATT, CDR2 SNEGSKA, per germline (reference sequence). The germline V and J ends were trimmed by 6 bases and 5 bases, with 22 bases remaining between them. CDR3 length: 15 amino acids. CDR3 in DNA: TGCAGTGCGAGTTCGGCGGGACGGAGTGATTATGGCTACACCTTC. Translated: CSASSAGRSDYGYTF.

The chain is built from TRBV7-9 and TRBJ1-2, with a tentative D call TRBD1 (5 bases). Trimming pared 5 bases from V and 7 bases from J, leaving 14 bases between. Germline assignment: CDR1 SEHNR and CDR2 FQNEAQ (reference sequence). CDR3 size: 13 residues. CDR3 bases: TGTGCCAGCAGCCAATTGGGGCTGGGTGGCTACACCTTC. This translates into CASSQLGLGGYTF.

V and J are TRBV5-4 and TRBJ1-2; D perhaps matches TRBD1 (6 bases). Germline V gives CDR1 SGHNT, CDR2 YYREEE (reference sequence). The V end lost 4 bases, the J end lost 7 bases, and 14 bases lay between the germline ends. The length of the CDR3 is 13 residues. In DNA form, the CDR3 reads TGTGCCAGCAGCCTTACAGGGTCTGGTGGCTACACCTTC. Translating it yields CASSLTGSGGYTF. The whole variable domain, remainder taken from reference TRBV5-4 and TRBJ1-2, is ETGVTQSPTHLIKTRGQQVTLRCSSQSGHNTVSWYQQALGQGPQFIFQYYREEENGRGNFPPRFSGLQFPNYSSELNVNALELDDSALYLCASSLTGSGGYTFGSGTRLTVV.

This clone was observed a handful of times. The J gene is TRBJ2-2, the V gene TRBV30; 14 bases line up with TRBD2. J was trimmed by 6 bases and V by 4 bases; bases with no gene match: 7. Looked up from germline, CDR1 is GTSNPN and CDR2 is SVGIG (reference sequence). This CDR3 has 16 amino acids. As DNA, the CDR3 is TGTGCCTGGACCAAAGGGACTAGCGGGAGCGCCGGGGAGCTGTTTTTT. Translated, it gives CAWTKGTSGSAGELFF.

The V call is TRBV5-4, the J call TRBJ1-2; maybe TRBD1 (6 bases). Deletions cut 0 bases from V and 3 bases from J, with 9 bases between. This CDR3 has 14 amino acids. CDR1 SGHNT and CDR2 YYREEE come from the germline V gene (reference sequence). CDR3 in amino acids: CASSLEGVDYGYTF. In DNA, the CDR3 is TGTGCCAGCAGCTTGGAGGGGGTAGACTATGGCTACACCTTC.

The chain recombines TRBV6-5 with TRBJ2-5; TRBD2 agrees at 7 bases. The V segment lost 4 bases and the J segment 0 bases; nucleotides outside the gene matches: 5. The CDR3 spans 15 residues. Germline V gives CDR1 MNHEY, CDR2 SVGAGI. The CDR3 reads CASSSVGRYQETQYF. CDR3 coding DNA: TGTGCCAGCAGTTCAGTCGGGAGGTACCAAGAGACCCAGTACTTC.